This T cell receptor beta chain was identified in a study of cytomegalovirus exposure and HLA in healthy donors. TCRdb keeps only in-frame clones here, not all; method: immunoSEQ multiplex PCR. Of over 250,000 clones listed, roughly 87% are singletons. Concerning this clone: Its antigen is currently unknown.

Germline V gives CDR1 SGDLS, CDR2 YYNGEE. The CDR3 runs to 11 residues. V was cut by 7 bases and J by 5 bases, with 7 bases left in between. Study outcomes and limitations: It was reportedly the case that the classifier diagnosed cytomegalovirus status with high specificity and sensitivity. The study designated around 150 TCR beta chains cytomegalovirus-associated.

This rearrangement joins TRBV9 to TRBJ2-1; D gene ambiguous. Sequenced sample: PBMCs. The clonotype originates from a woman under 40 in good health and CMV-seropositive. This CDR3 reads CASGPDNEQFF. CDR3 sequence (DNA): TGTGCCAGCGGGCCGGACAATGAGCAGTTCTTC.